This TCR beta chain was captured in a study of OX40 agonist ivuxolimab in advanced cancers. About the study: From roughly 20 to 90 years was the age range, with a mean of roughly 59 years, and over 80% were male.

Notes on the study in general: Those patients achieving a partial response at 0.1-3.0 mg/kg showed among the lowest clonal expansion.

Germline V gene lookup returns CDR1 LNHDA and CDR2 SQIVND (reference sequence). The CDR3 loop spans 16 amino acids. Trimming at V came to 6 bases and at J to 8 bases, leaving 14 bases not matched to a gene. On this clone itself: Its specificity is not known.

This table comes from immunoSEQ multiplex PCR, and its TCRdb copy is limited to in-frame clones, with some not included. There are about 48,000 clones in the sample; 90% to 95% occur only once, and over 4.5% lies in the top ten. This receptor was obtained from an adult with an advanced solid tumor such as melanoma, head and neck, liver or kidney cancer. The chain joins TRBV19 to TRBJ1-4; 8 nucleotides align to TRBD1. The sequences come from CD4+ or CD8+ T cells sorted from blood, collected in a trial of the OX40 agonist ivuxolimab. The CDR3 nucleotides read TGTGCCAGTAGCCTCCCCCACCAGGGGGCGCGGGAAAAACTGTTTTTT. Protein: CASSLPHQGAREKLFF.